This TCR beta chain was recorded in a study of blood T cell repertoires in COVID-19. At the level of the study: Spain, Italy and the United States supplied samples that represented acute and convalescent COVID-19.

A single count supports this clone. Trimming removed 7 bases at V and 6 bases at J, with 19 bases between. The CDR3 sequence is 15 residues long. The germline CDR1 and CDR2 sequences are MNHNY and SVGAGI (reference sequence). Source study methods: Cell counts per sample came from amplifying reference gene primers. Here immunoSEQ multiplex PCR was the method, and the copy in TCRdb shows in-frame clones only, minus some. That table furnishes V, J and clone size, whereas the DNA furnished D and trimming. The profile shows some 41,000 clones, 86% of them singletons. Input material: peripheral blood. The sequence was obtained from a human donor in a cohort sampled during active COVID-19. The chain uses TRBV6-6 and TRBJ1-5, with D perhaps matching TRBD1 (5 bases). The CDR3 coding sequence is TGTGCCAGCATATCCCCCGGGGGGGGAAGTCAGCCCCAGCATTTT. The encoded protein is CASISPGGGSQPQHF.